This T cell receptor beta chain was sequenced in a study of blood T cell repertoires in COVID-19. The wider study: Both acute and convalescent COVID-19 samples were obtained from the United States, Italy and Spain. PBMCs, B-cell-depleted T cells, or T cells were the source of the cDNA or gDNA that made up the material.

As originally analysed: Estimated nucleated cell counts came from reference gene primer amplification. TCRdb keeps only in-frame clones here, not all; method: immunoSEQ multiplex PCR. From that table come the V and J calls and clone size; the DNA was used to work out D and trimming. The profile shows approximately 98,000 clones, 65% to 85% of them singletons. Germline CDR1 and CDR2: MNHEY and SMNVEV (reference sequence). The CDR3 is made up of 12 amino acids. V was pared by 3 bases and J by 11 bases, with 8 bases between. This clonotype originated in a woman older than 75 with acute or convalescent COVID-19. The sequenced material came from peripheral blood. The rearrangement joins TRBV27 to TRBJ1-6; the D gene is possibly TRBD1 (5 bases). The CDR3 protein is CASSLGGPPLHF. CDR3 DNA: TGTGCCAGCAGTTTGGGGGGTCCACCCCTCCACTTT.